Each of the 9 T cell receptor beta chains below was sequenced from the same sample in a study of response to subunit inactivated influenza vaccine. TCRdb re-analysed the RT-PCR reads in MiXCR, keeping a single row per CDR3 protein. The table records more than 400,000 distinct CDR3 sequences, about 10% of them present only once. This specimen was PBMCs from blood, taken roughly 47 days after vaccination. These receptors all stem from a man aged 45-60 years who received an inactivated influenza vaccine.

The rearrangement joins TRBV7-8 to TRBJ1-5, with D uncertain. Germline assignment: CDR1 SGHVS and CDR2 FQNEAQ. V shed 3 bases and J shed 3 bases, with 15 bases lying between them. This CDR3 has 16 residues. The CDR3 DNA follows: TGTGCCAGCAGCTTGCTGGGCGGACCGCCCAATCAGCCCCAGCATTTT. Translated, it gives CASSLLGGPPNQPQHF.

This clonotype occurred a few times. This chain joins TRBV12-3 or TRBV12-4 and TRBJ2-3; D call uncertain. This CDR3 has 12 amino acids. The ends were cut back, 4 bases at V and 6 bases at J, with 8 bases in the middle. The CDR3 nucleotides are TGTGCCAGCAGTTCGCAGACTGATACGCAGTATTTT. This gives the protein CASSSQTDTQYF.

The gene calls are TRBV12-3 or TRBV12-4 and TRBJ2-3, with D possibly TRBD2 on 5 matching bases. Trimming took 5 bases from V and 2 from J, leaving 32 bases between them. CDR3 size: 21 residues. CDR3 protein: CASSRSLTSHSSVINTDTQYF. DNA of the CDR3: TGTGCCAGCAGTCGTAGCCTAACTAGTCACAGTAGCGTTATCAACACAGATACGCAGTATTTT.

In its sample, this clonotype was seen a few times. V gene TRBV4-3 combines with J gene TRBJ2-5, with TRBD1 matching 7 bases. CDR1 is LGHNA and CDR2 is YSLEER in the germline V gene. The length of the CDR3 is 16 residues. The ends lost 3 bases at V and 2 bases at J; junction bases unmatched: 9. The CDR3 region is CASSHGDRDTQETQYF. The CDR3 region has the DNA TGCGCCAGCAGCCATGGGGACAGAGACACACAAGAGACCCAGTACTTC.

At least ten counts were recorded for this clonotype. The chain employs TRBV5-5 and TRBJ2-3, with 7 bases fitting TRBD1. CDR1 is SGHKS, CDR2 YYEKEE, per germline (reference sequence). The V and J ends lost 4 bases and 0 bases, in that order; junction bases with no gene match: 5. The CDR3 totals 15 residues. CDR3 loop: CASSSWDSSTDTQYF. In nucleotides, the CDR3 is TGTGCCAGCAGCAGCTGGGACAGCAGCACAGATACGCAGTATTTT.

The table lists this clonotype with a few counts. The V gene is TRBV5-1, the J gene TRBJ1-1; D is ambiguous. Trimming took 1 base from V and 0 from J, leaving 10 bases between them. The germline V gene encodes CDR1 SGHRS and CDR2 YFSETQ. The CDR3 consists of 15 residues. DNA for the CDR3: TGCGCCAGCAGCTTGAATGGGCTCTTGAACACTGAAGCTTTCTTT. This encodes CASSLNGLLNTEAFF.

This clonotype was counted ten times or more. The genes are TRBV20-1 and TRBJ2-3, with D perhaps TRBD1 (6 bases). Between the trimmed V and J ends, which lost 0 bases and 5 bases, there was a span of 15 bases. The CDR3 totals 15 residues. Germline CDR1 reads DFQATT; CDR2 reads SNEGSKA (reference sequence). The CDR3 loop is CSARDSRTRGDTQYF. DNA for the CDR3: TGCAGTGCTAGAGATTCCCGGACCAGGGGAGATACGCAGTATTTT.

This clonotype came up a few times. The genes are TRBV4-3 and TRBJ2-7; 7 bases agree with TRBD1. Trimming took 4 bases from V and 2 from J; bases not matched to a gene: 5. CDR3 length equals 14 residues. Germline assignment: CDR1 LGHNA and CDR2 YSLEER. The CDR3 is CASSRAQGTYEQYF. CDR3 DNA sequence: TGCGCCAGCAGCCGGGCACAGGGGACCTACGAGCAGTACTTC.

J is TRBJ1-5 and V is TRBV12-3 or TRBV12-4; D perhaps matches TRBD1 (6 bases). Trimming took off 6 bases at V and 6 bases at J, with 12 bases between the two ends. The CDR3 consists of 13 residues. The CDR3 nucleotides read TGTGCCAGCAGGCGGACAGAGTCTCAGCCCCAGCATTTT. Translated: CASRRTESQPQHF.